Below, 14 T cell receptor beta chains from the same sample are listed, as sequenced in a study of blood T cell repertoires in COVID-19. Assay: immunoSEQ multiplex PCR; the TCRdb copy retains only in-frame clones and omits some. The sample holds about 140,000 clones, 84% seen once. The sequencing input was peripheral blood. These receptors were obtained from a human donor in a cohort sampled during active COVID-19.

The gene calls are TRBV4-1 and TRBJ1-4; TRBD1 agrees at 7 bases. The CDR3 has 17 residues. Germline CDR1 and CDR2: MGHRA and YSYEKL. The ends lost 3 bases at V and 0 bases at J; junction bases unmatched: 7. Here the CDR3 reads CASSHYRQGPTNEKLFF. CDR3 coding DNA: TGCGCCAGCAGCCATTACCGACAGGGTCCAACTAATGAAAAACTGTTTTTT.

The genes are TRBV11-3 and TRBJ2-2; D is ambiguous. The V gene lost 5 bases and the J gene lost 2 bases, with 12 bases spanning the gap. This CDR3 spans 15 amino acids. CDR1 SGHNT and CDR2 YENEEA come from the germline V gene. The CDR3 DNA reads TGTGCCAGCAGCGACTCGAACCAAAACACCGGGGAGCTGTTTTTT. Residues: CASSDSNQNTGELFF.

This clone was seen only once. The chain joins TRBV7-3 to TRBJ2-5, with D possibly matching TRBD2 (5 bases). Germline V gene sequence: CDR1 SGHTA, CDR2 FQGTGA. There are 15 residues in the CDR3. V was trimmed by 0 bases and J by 5 bases, leaving 13 bases between them. CDR3 nucleotide sequence: TGTGCCAGCAGCTTAACGTTCTCTCCGGGGGAGACCCAGTACTTC. It specifies CASSLTFSPGETQYF.

V usage is TRBV19 and J usage is TRBJ2-5, with 7 bases aligning to TRBD2. Germline loops: CDR1 LNHDA, CDR2 SQIVND (reference sequence). The ends lost 5 bases at V and 0 bases at J; junction bases unmatched: 9. The length of the CDR3 is 16 residues. The CDR3 protein is CASSFRPTSDQETQYF. The CDR3 DNA is TGTGCCAGTAGTTTCCGTCCAACTAGCGACCAAGAGACCCAGTACTTC.

A single count supports this clone. The chain couples TRBV6-6 to TRBJ1-5; TRBD1 matches at 8 bases. J was trimmed by 5 bases and V by 1 base; bases with no gene match: 7. The CDR3 length is 16 residues. Germline V CDR1 and CDR2: MNHNY, SVGAGI (reference sequence). The CDR3 reads CASSYFGQGGDQPQHF. The CDR3 region has the DNA TGTGCCAGCAGTTACTTTGGACAGGGCGGAGATCAGCCCCAGCATTTT.

The V call is TRBV28, the J call TRBJ1-5; 9 bases are a match to TRBD1. This CDR3 comprises 15 residues. Germline CDR1 reads MDHEN; CDR2 reads SYDVKM. The J segment lost 4 bases and the V segment lost 3 bases, leaving 4 bases of the junction unmatched. The DNA for the CDR3 is TGTGCCAGCAGTTTTGCGACAGGGGGAAATCAGCCCCAGCATTTT. The encoded protein is CASSFATGGNQPQHF.

This clone was recorded a few times. The V call is TRBV7-8, the J call TRBJ1-2; D might be TRBD1 (6 bases). The CDR3 has 13 amino acids. Germline V lookup: CDR1 SGHVS, CDR2 FQNEAQ. V was pared by 5 bases and J by 7 bases, with 14 bases between. The CDR3 DNA reads as TGTGCCAGCAGCCAGGGGAGGGTCGGTGGCTACACCTTC. It is translated as CASSQGRVGGYTF. The complete variable domain, with remaining parts taken from reference TRBV7-8 and TRBJ1-2, reads GAGVSQSPRYKVAKRGQDVALRCDPISGHVSLFWYQQALGQGPEFLTYFQNEAQLDKSGLPSDRFFAERPEGSVSTLKIQRTQQEDSAVYLCASSQGRVGGYTFGSGTRLTVV.

This rearrangement joins TRBV5-6 to TRBJ2-1, with TRBD1 matching 8 bases. Germline-derived CDR1 and CDR2 are SGHDT and YYEEEE. J lost 8 bases, V lost 0 bases, and 10 bases had no gene match. The CDR3 length is 16 residues. CDR3 DNA: TGTGCCAGCAGCTTGGCTGCCAGGGGGCACGTCGATGAGCAGTTCTTC. Amino acid sequence: CASSLAARGHVDEQFF.

The rearrangement joins TRBV27 to TRBJ1-5; maybe TRBD1 (6 bases). Germline V lookup: CDR1 MNHEY, CDR2 SMNVEV (reference sequence). Trimming stripped 2 bases from V and 7 bases from J, with 9 bases between. The CDR3 contains 13 residues. The CDR3 DNA follows: TGTGCCAGCAGTTTAAACAGGGTACAGCCCCAGCATTTT. Protein sequence: CASSLNRVQPQHF.

The rearrangement joins TRBV5-1 to TRBJ2-1; tentative D call: TRBD1 (6 bases). The germline V gene encodes CDR1 SGHRS and CDR2 YFSETQ. V was shortened by 0 bases and J by 3 bases, with 7 bases between the two germline ends. The CDR3 spans 14 residues. In DNA form, the CDR3 reads TGCGCCAGCAGCTTGGGGGACAACTACAATGAGCAGTTCTTC. It encodes CASSLGDNYNEQFF.

The rearrangement links TRBV10-3 to TRBJ1-3, with a tentative D call TRBD1 (6 bases). With 2 bases removed from V and 3 bases from J, the gap between germline ends came to 11 bases. Germline loops: CDR1 ENHRY, CDR2 SYGVKD. This CDR3 is 15 amino acids long. The CDR3 here is CAISEAGAIGNTIYF. CDR3 DNA sequence: TGTGCCATCAGTGAGGCAGGGGCGATTGGAAACACCATATATTTT.

This rearrangement joins TRBV6-5 to TRBJ2-5; the match to TRBD2 covers 7 bases. Trimming at V came to 5 bases and at J to 1 base, leaving 4 bases not matched to a gene. Germline V gene sequence: CDR1 MNHEY, CDR2 SVGAGI. CDR3 length equals 14 residues. CDR3 amino acids: CASSRRGTQETQYF. CDR3 nucleotide sequence: TGTGCCAGCAGTAGGCGGGGGACCCAAGAGACCCAGTACTTC.

The V and J genes are TRBV14 and TRBJ1-5; weak D call: TRBD1 (6 bases). V was pared by 4 bases and J by 2 bases, with 12 bases between. There are 15 residues in the CDR3. Germline loops: CDR1 SGHDN, CDR2 FVKESK. CDR3 region: CASSPQGAGNQPQHF. Here the CDR3 DNA reads TGTGCCAGCAGCCCACAGGGTGCGGGCAATCAGCCCCAGCATTTT.

The genes are TRBV5-1 and TRBJ2-7, with D uncertain. V was clipped by 2 bases and J by 5 bases, with 5 bases between them. This CDR3 is 11 amino acids long. Germline assignment: CDR1 SGHRS and CDR2 YFSETQ. The CDR3 nucleotides read TGCGCCAGCAGCTTTGGAGACGAGCAGTACTTC. This codes for CASSFGDEQYF.